This T cell receptor beta chain was documented in a study of neoadjuvant anti-PD-1 for oral cavity cancer (dated by TCRdb to the early 2020s). Turning to the overall study: Patients mostly received three to four biweekly doses of nivolumab at 3 mg/kg before curative-intent surgical resection. Under RECIST 1.1, a patient counted as a responder if showing complete response, partial response or stable disease, and as a non-responder if showing progression. For patients who did not progress, a fourth nivolumab dose was given around day 43, followed by definitive surgical resection on days 50-56. A roughly 33% response rate was observed in the parent correlative cohort, in which about a dozen patients were included. What the work shows at the level of the full study, not this receptor alone: Higher pretreatment blood Treg/Th17 ratios correlated with higher pretreatment blood TCRbeta clonality and lower post-treatment tumor TCRbeta clonality. Only a few patients per response group were included in the TCR analyses, and larger cohorts for validation were called for by the authors. Within PBMCs, T cell clonality (Gini index) was significantly higher in non-responders than responders after neoadjuvant nivolumab.

PBMC libraries used mostly around 0.5 ug of input genomic DNA for deep sequencing, with six replicates per sample. Following the manufacturer's instructions, the team built TCRbeta libraries using the immunoSEQ hsTCRbeta kit. An Illumina NovaSeq 6000 S4 flow cell was used to sequence the final libraries, which had first been combined to 3 nM. Turning to the authors' computational methods: Raw data preprocessing and quality control were performed with the immunoSEQ Analyzer. The analysis was limited to productive rearrangements, and each clonotype was defined by a unique CDR3 amino acid sequence. Repertoire clonality was estimated as the Gini-Simpson index, which was calculated using the R package tcR. Gini indices were compared with Student's t test, and associations with tumor size change were assessed by Pearson correlation. TCRdb re-hosts the immuneACCESS table, in-frame sequences only. Its copies lack some clones; in the studies checked, an unresolved V gene accounts for under half of them, and the cause for the rest is not known. The V and J calls and the clone size are those of that table, but D and trimming were determined from the DNA. The sample includes some 14,000 clones, with under 85% observed a single time. The ten largest clones capture less than 2.5% of the sample.

CDR1 is given as GTSNPN and CDR2 as SVGIG, both from the germline V gene (reference sequence). Counted from cysteine to phenylalanine, this CDR3 has 13 amino acids. Only the CDR3 DNA stays, 39 bases, in frame from base 1. V lost 0 bases and J lost 4 bases; the stretch between them is 7 bases long. The time point label of this sample denotes: after neoadjuvant nivolumab, at surgical resection. Patients had been newly diagnosed with stage II-IVA oral cavity squamous cell carcinoma, and no prior systemic or radiation treatment had been given to the patients. Everyone in the cohort had locally advanced, HPV-negative oral cavity squamous cell carcinoma. Peripheral blood mononuclear cells were analyzed directly, without maintenance or expansion in culture. The samples were obtained from a longitudinal correlative study of a single-arm phase II trial testing neoadjuvant nivolumab in oral cavity squamous cell carcinoma. Genomic DNA-based TCRbeta sequencing was performed on subject-matched pre- and post-treatment PBMCs and tumors from three responders and three non-responders. Peripheral blood mononuclear cells were collected once before nivolumab treatment and again after treatment, at the time of surgery. The Maxwell RSC DNA from Cells kit was used to isolate genomic DNA from PBMCs.

On this clone itself: Its antigen is currently not known. Within one base of it there is no much larger clone, and no base qualities were kept.

Sequenced here: PBMCs, sampled after nivolumab (anti-PD-1) treatment. The source is a person between 35 and 79 years old with oral cavity squamous cell carcinoma. The V and J genes are TRBV30 and TRBJ1-5; the D gene is perhaps TRBD1, from 5 matching bases. The CDR3 protein: CAWSVQENQPQHF. The bases are TGTGCCTGGAGTGTACAGGAGAATCAGCCCCAGCATTTT.